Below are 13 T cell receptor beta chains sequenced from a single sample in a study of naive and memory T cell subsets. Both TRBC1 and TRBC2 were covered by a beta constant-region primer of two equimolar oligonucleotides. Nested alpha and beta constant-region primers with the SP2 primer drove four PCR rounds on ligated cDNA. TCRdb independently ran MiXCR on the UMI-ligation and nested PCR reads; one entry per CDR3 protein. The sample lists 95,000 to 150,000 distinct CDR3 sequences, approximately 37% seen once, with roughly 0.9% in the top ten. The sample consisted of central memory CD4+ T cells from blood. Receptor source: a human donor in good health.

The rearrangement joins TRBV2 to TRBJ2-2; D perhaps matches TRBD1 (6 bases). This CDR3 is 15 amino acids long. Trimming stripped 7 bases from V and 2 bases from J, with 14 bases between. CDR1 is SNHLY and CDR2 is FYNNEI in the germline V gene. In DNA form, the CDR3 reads TGTGCCAGCAAAGAGACAGGTTCCAACACCGGGGAGCTGTTTTTT. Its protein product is CASKETGSNTGELFF.

As DNA, the CDR3 is TGTGCCAGCAGCCTCGGACCCGATTCACCCCTCCACTTT. Translating gives CASSLGPDSPLHF. This chain joins TRBV9 and TRBJ1-6; D ambiguous. Per germline, CDR1 SGDLS and CDR2 YYNGEE. V was shortened by 4 bases and J by 8 bases, with 10 bases between the two germline ends. The CDR3 is 13 amino acids.

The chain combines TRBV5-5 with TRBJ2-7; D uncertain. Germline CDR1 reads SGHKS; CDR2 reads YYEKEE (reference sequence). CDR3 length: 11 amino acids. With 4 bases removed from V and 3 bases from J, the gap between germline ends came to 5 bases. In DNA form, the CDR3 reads TGTGCCAGCAGCACGTACTACGAGCAGTACTTC. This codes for CASSTYYEQYF.

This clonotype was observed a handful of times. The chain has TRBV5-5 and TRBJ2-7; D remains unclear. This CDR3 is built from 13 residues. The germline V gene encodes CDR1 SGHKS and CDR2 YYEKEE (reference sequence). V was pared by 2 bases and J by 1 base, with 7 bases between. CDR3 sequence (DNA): TGTGCCAGCAGCTTCGGCAGATCCTACGAGCAGTACTTC. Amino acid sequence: CASSFGRSYEQYF.

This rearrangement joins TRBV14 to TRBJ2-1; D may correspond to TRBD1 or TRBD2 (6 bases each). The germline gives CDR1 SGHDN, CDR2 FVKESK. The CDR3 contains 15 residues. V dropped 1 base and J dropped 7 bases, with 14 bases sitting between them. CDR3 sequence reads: CASSQVRGARNEQFF. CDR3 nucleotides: TGTGCCAGCAGCCAAGTAAGGGGGGCTAGGAATGAGCAGTTCTTC.

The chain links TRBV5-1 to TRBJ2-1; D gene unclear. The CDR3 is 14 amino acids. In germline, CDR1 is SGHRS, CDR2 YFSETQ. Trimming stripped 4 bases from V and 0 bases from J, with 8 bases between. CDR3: CASSAGFSYNEQFF. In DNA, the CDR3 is TGCGCCAGCAGCGCCGGGTTCTCCTACAATGAGCAGTTCTTC.

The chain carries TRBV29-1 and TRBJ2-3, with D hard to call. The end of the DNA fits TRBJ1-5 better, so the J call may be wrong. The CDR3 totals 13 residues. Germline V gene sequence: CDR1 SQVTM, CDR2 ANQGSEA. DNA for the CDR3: TGCAGCGTTGAAGCCAATATTGTCGATACGCAGCATTTT. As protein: CSVEANIVDTQHF.

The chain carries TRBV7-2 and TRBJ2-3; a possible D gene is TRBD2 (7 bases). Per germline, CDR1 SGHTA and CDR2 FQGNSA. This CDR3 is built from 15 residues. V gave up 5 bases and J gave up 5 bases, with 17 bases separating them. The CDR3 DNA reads TGTGCCAGCAGCCCTACAGGGAGGGGGGGAGATACGCAGTATTTT. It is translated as CASSPTGRGGDTQYF.

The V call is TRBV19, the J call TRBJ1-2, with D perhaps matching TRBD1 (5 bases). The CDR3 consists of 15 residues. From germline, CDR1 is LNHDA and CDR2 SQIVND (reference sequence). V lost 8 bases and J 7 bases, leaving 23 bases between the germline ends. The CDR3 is CASDNGGGRASGYTF. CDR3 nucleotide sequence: TGTGCCAGTGATAATGGTGGTGGCAGGGCCAGTGGCTACACCTTC.

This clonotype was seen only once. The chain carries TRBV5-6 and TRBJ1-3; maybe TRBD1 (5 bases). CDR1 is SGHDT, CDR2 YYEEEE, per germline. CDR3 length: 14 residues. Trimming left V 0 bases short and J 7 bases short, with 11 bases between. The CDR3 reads CASSLEGRVNTIYF. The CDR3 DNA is TGTGCCAGCAGCTTGGAGGGGAGAGTTAACACCATATATTTT.

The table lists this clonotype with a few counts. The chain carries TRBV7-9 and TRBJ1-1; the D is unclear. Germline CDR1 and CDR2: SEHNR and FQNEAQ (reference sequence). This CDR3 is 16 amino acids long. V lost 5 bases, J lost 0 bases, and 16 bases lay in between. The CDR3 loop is CASSPRTQTVNTEAFF. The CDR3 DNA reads TGTGCCAGCAGCCCACGGACTCAAACGGTGAACACTGAAGCTTTCTTT.

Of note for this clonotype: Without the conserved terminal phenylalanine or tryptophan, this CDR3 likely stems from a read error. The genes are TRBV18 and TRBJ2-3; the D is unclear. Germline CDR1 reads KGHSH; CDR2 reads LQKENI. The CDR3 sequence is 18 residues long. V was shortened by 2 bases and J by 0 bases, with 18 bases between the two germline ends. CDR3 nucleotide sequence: TGTGCCAGCTCACCAACAAGGGCCCGTGGCAGTAGCACAGATACGCAGTATTCT. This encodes CASSPTRARGSSTDTQYS.

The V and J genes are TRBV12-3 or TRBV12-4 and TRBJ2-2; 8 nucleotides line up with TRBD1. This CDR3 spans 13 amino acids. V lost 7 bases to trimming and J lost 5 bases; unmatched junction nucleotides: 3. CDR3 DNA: TGTGCCAGCACCACAGGGGGGACCGGGGAGCTGTTTTTT. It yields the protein CASTTGGTGELFF.